These 9 T cell receptor beta chains share one sample of origin, sequenced in a study of blood T cells in healthy people across ages. A J-beta primer mix and a sample-barcoded 5' primer were used in a second PCR of about 7 to 12 cycles. TCRdb re-derived calls from the 5' RACE reads in MiXCR, one entry per CDR3 protein. Among under 2,000,000 distinct CDR3 sequences, about 50% were seen once, and the ten largest hold around 2.1%. Sequencing was done on a sample of blood. The receptors come from a woman in her forties in good health.

Concerning this clonotype: One end of the junction does not line up with germline, which may come from a read error. This chain links TRBV6-5 with TRBJ2-1; the match to TRBD1 covers 11 bases. The J call may be wrong; the DNA end is better matched by TRBJ2-7. CDR1 is MNHEY and CDR2 is SVGAGI in the germline V gene. The CDR3 spans 17 residues. CDR3 loop: CASSNSTGTGGYNEQYF. The CDR3 nucleotides read TGTGCCAGCAGTAACTCAACCGGGACAGGGGGTTACAATGAGCAGTACTTC.

The chain employs TRBV28 and TRBJ2-4; 7 nucleotides align to TRBD1. V lost 7 bases to trimming and J lost 0 bases; unmatched junction nucleotides: 12. This CDR3 spans 17 amino acids. Germline V lookup: CDR1 MDHEN, CDR2 SYDVKM. DNA of the CDR3: TGTGCCAGCACCAAAATGGGACAGCCTTTAGCCAAAAACATTCAGTACTTC. Its translation is CASTKMGQPLAKNIQYF.

V and J are TRBV28 and TRBJ2-7; the D gene is possibly TRBD2 (6 bases). In germline, CDR1 is MDHEN, CDR2 SYDVKM. V gave up 0 bases and J gave up 4 bases, with 13 bases separating them. The CDR3 extends over 15 amino acids. The CDR3 bases are TGTGCCAGCAGTTTATGGGGGGGACTGATTTACGAGCAGTACTTC. This gives the protein CASSLWGGLIYEQYF.

This clonotype has just a few counts. This sequence joins TRBV6-2 or TRBV6-3 and TRBJ2-4, with D perhaps TRBD1 (6 bases). V lost 6 bases and J 0 bases, leaving 15 bases between the germline ends. The CDR3 sequence is 16 residues long. Looked up from germline, CDR1 is MNHEY and CDR2 is SVGEGT. CDR3 nucleotide sequence: TGTGCCAGCAGCTTCGGACAGACTCAAGCCAAAAACATTCAGTACTTC. Protein sequence: CASSFGQTQAKNIQYF.

The chain uses TRBV6-5 and TRBJ1-4; TRBD1 matches at 10 bases. The junction had 6 bases not matched to a gene; V was cut back by 7 bases and J by 7 bases. Germline CDR1 and CDR2: MNHEY and SVGAGI. CDR3 length: 14 amino acids. CDR3 in DNA: TGTGCCAGCAATGACAGGGGGCGAGGTGAAAAACTGTTTTTT. Translation gives CASNDRGRGEKLFF.

The chain employs TRBV7-2 and TRBJ1-5; no clear D. The CDR3 is 16 residues long. Germline V lookup: CDR1 SGHTA, CDR2 FQGNSA. The V end was cut by 5 bases, the J end by 1 base, with 15 bases between. CDR3 in amino acids: CASSKGTSLSNQPQHF. The CDR3 DNA is TGTGCCAGCAGCAAGGGAACCTCTTTGAGCAATCAGCCCCAGCATTTT.

The rearrangement uses TRBV6-1 and TRBJ1-2; 12 bases fit TRBD1. V dropped 6 bases and J dropped 2; count of bases not matched to a gene: 4. CDR1 MNHNS and CDR2 SASEGT come from the germline V gene. CDR3 length: 15 residues. CDR3 sequence reads: CASRPGQGANYGYTF. The CDR3 region has the DNA TGTGCCAGCAGGCCGGGACAGGGGGCGAACTATGGCTACACCTTC.

This chain uses TRBV4-2 with TRBJ2-1, with TRBD2 identical over 7 bases. J gave up 6 bases and V 4 bases, and 15 bases lay outside the gene matches. This CDR3 contains 17 residues. Germline values: CDR1 LGHNA, CDR2 YNFKEQ. CDR3 DNA sequence: TGTGCCAGCAGCCGAGACGCGGGAGCGCGTCCCGCCAATGAGCAGTTCTTC. The encoded protein is CASSRDAGARPANEQFF.

V gene TRBV21-1 combines with J gene TRBJ1-1. TRBV21-1 is termed a pseudogene. This CDR3 has 16 residues. CDR3 DNA: TGTGCCAGCAGCAAACCGATCCGACCGATGAACACTGAAGCTTTCTTT. This translates into CASSKPIRPMNTEAFF.